Given below is one T cell receptor (beta chain) in context. The antigen is unknown. This may be a read error: a much more frequent sequence differs by one nucleotide. This sample is drawn from a study of blood T cells in healthy people across ages. A second 7 to 11 cycle PCR used barcoded and J-beta primers. TCRdb analysed the 5' RACE reads with MiXCR anew, one entry per CDR3 protein. Of hundreds of thousands of distinct CDR3 sequences listed, 32% are singletons. From germline, CDR1 is SQVTM and CDR2 ANQGSEA. The CDR3 length is 13 residues. PBMCs were isolated at a quantity of at least 7 million per sample. There were at least 5.5 micrograms of total RNA extracted from every sample. Findings and limits, study-wide: In long-lived donors, naive CD4+ cell counts and diversity exceeded those of aged donors. Investigators viewed diversity estimates from one million T cells as underestimates, the study reported.

V usage is TRBV29-1 and J usage is TRBJ2-1; D is unclear. The J call may not be correct, given that the DNA end is closer to TRBJ2-7. The material sequenced was blood. The TCR originated in a woman of 80 years or more in good health. CDR3 protein: CSVVMSQYNEQYF. The CDR3 DNA reads TGCAGCGTTGTAATGTCCCAATACAATGAGCAGTACTTC.